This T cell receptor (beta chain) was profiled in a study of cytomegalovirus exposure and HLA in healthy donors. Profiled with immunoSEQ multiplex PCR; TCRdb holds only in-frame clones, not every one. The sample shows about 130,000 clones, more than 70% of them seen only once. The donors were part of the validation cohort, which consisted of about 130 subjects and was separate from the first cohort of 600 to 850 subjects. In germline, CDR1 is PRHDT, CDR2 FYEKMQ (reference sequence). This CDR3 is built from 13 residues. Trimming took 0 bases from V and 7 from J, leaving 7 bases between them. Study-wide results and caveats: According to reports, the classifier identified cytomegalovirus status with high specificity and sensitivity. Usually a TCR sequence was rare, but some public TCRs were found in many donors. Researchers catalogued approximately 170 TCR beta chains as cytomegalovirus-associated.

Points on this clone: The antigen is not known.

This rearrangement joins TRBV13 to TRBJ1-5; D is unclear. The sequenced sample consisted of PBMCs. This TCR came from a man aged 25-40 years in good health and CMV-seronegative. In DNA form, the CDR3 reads TGTGCCAGCAGCTTAGGGTCGGGACAGCCCCAGCATTTT. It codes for CASSLGSGQPQHF.